This is a list of T cell receptor beta chains from one sample in a study of TIL therapy for anti-PD-1-resistant metastatic lung cancer. Clones were sequenced by immunoSEQ multiplex PCR, and TCRdb holds only the in-frame ones, with some missing. The data show approximately 60,000 clones, with about 73% seen just once and more than 1.5% held by the top ten. The specimen comprised blood, sampled at baseline. The receptors derive from a person between 25 and 80 years old with non-small cell lung cancer. CDR3s include the opening cysteine and the closing phenylalanine or tryptophan. D genes are given only for firm matches. The size entry is marked missing in some rows and otherwise reads once, few, many or a size class.

>TRBV28|-|TRBJ1-2|-
TGTGCCAGCAGTTTTCAGGGTTGGGATGGCTACACCTTC
CASSFQGWDGYTF
>TRBV5-4|-|TRBJ2-7|-
TGTGCCAGCAGCCTAGGAGGTGGCAGCTCCTACGAGCAGTACTTC
CASSLGGGSSYEQYF
>TRBV4-3|-|TRBJ2-7|TRBD1
TGCGCCAGCAGCCAAGTACAGGGGGCCGCCTACGAGCAGTACTTC
CASSQVQGAAYEQYF
>TRBV28|-|TRBJ2-7|TRBD2
TGTGCCAGCACCCTAGCGGGGGGTAGAACCTACGAGCAGTACTTC
CASTLAGGRTYEQYF
>TRBV9|-|TRBJ2-3|-
TGTGCCAGCAGCGAGGCCGCAGATACGCAGTATTTT
CASSEAADTQYF
>TRBV6-1|few|TRBJ1-2|TRBD1
TGTGCCAGCAGTGGGCGGACAGGAGTCACTCCCGTCTATGGCTACACCTTC
CASSGRTGVTPVYGYTF
>TRBV30|-|TRBJ2-7|TRBD1
TGTGCCTGGAGTGCAGGACAGGGTAATTACGAGCAGTACTTC
CAWSAGQGNYEQYF
>TRBV6-5|few|TRBJ2-7|TRBD1
TGTGCCAGCAGCCGCGACAGGGGAGAGGGCTACGAGCAGTACTTC
CASSRDRGEGYEQYF
>TRBV7-2|-|TRBJ1-4|-
TGTGCCAGCAGCACCTACCAAGGAAAACTGTTTTTT
CASSTYQGKLFF
>TRBV5-6|-|TRBJ2-1|TRBD1
TGTGCCAGCAGCCCCCGGACAGGGCTCTCCTACAATGAGCAGTTCTTC
CASSPRTGLSYNEQFF
>TRBV28|-|TRBJ2-7|-
TGTGCCAGCAATAACCTTCCCGACGAGCAGTACTTC
CASNNLPDEQYF
>TRBV5-4|-|TRBJ2-1|-
TGTGCCAGCAGCGTGGACACCTCCTACAATGAGCAGTTCTTC
CASSVDTSYNEQFF
>TRBV2|-|TRBJ1-4|-
TGTGCCAGCAGAAAGGGGGACCTCGGTGAAAAACTGTTTTTT
CASRKGDLGEKLFF
>TRBV5-4|once|TRBJ2-7|-
TGTGCCAGCAGCTTTCCTCACTCCTACGAGCAGTACTTC
CASSFPHSYEQYF
>TRBV6-5|few|TRBJ1-2|-
TGTGCCAGCAGTTACACCGGGGGGCGTCTAGGCTATGGCTACACCTTC
CASSYTGGRLGYGYTF
>TRBV4-3|few|TRBJ2-3|TRBD2
TGCGCCAGCAGCCAAGGGACGGGAGGCTCGGGTACGCAGTATTTT
CASSQGTGGSGTQYF
>TRBV6-5|-|TRBJ2-3|-
TGTGCCAGCAGTTACGGGCGGGGGACAAACACAGATACGCAGTATTTT
CASSYGRGTNTDTQYF
>TRBV11-3|-|TRBJ1-3|TRBD1
TGTGCCAGCAGTCCAAAACCGGGACAGTTACTAAGCTCTGGAAACACCATATATTTT
CASSPKPGQLLSSGNTIYF
>TRBV4-3|-|TRBJ2-3|-
TGCGCCAGCAGCCAAGATAGTGTGGGCGCAGATACGCAGTATTTT
CASSQDSVGADTQYF
>TRBV27|-|TRBJ1-5|TRBD1
TGTGCCAGCAGTTCCGACCAGGGGGCACAGCCCCAGCATTTT
CASSSDQGAQPQHF
>TRBV18|-|TRBJ2-3|TRBD2
TGTGCCAGCTCACCACAGCGGGGGAGCACAGATACGCAGTATTTT
CASSPQRGSTDTQYF
>TRBV7-2|-|TRBJ1-1|-
TGTGCCAGCAGCTTAGTATCCCGGAACACTGAAGCTTTCTTT
CASSLVSRNTEAFF
>TRBV19|-|TRBJ2-3|TRBD2
TGTGCCAGTAGGGTGACTAGCGGGACAGATACGCAGTATTTT
CASRVTSGTDTQYF
>TRBV5-1|-|TRBJ2-1|-
TGCGCCAGCAGCTTGGCCCAGTTATCTTACAATGAGCAGTTCTTC
CASSLAQLSYNEQFF
>TRBV19|-|TRBJ1-5|-
TGTGCCAGTAGTATACGACAGGTGAATAGCAATCAGCCCCAGCATTTT
CASSIRQVNSNQPQHF
>TRBV27|-|TRBJ1-3|-
TGTGCCTCTCAAAGGGGGGGGCCGCTCTCTGGAAACACCATATATTTT
CASQRGGPLSGNTIYF
>TRBV7-2|-|TRBJ2-5|-
TGTGCCAGCGAGTTTGGGGCCCCCAGCGCCCAGTACTTC
CASEFGAPSAQYF
>TRBV25-1|-|TRBJ2-7|TRBD2
TGTGCCAGCAGTTGGACGGCTAGCGGACCCTACGAGCAGTACTTC
CASSWTASGPYEQYF
>TRBV11-2|-|TRBJ2-5|TRBD2
TGTGCCACCCAGCCGGCGGGGGGGCTTGGAGAGACCCAGTACTTC
CATQPAGGLGETQYF
>TRBV5-1|-|TRBJ1-2|-
TGCGCCAGCAGCTTGGAAATAGACAGATTAAACTATGGCTACACCTTC
CASSLEIDRLNYGYTF
>TRBV19|-|TRBJ2-3|-
TGTGCCAGTAGTATGAGTACATCAGATACGCAGTATTTT
CASSMSTSDTQYF
>TRBV5-4|-|TRBJ1-2|TRBD1
TGTGCCAGCAGCACGAGACAGGGGGCGCGCGGCTATGGCTACACCTTC
CASSTRQGARGYGYTF
>TRBV19|-|TRBJ1-1|-
TGTGCCAGTAGTATAGTACAAGGGATGAACACTGAAGCTTTCTTT
CASSIVQGMNTEAFF
>TRBV4-1|-|TRBJ1-1|-
TGCGCCAGCAGCCTCCCATTCAACACTGAAGCTTTCTTT
CASSLPFNTEAFF
>TRBV5-6|-|TRBJ1-3|-
TGTGCCAGCTATCGGCTTAGCTCTGGAAACACCATATATTTT
CASYRLSSGNTIYF
>TRBV28|few|TRBJ1-5|-
TGTGCCAGCAGAAAGTTCAGGGAGGGGGTAAGCAATCAGCCCCAGCATTTT
CASRKFREGVSNQPQHF
>TRBV4-2|-|TRBJ2-7|-
TGTGCCAGCAGCCAAGCCAGGGACGGAGGCGAGCAGTACTTC
CASSQARDGGEQYF
>TRBV30|-|TRBJ2-7|-
TGTGCCTGGAGTGTACAGATACACGAGCAGTACTTC
CAWSVQIHEQYF
>TRBV2|few|TRBJ1-3|TRBD1
TGTGCCAGCAGTGAAGACAGGGGAACAAACACCATATATTTT
CASSEDRGTNTIYF
>TRBV5-4|-|TRBJ2-7|-
TGTGCCAGCAGCTTCTCCCTCTACTTATACGAGCAGTACTTC
CASSFSLYLYEQYF
>TRBV15|-|TRBJ2-2|-
TGTGCCACCAGCAGATTGGCTACCCCAAACACCGGGGAGCTGTTTTTT
CATSRLATPNTGELFF
>TRBV29-1|medium-sized|TRBJ1-1|-
TGCAGCGTTGAACCGGACAGAGAAGCTTTCTTT
CSVEPDREAFF
>TRBV28|-|TRBJ1-2|-
TGTGCCAGCAGTTTAGCCGGAGTTAACTATGGCTACACCTTC
CASSLAGVNYGYTF
>TRBV15|-|TRBJ2-2|-
TGTGCCTCCGAGGACACGGATAACACCGGGGAGCTGTTTTTT
CASEDTDNTGELFF
>TRBV7-8|-|TRBJ1-1|-
TGTGCCAGCAGCCCCCTCGGACGGTTCGCTGAAGCTTTCTTT
CASSPLGRFAEAFF
>TRBV6-5|-|TRBJ2-5|-
TGTGCCAGCAGTTTTAGCGGAGGGGTTGGGACCCAGTACTTC
CASSFSGGVGTQYF